The 20 T cell receptor beta chains below were found in one sample sequenced in a study of T-cell reconstitution after alpha-beta-depleted transplantation in children. Unique molecular identifiers were built into the TCRbeta library. Via MiXCR, TCRdb re-called the PCR reads, giving one row per CDR3 protein. This table has about 640,000 distinct CDR3 sequences, 13% appearing once. This material consisted of PBMCs, mostly from graft donor cells, taken 360 days after TCRalphabeta/CD19-depleted stem cell transplant. The receptors stem from a male patient younger than 18 who had a stem cell transplant for acute myeloid leukemia, so the T cells may come from the graft donor.

CDR3 region: CASSLPEGGSEQFF. CDR3 nucleotides: TGCGCCAGCAGCTTGCCCGAAGGGGGGAGTGAGCAGTTCTTC. The gene calls are TRBV5-1 and TRBJ2-1; perhaps D is TRBD1 or TRBD2 (6 bases each). V lost 1 base and J lost 9, with 14 bases in between. This CDR3 has 14 amino acids. CDR1 SGHRS and CDR2 YFSETQ come from the germline V gene.

This clonotype was seen at least ten times. This sequence joins TRBV4-3 and TRBJ2-7, with 7 positions matching TRBD1. Germline CDR1 and CDR2: LGHNA and YSLEER. The CDR3 length is 16 residues. Trimming removed 3 bases from V and 0 bases from J; junction bases left unmatched: 8. CDR3 amino acids: CASSQGQSLLSYEQYF. The CDR3 bases are TGCGCCAGCAGCCAGGGACAGTCTCTTCTCTCCTACGAGCAGTACTTC.

This clonotype has a count of ten or more. This chain connects TRBV7-3 to TRBJ2-1; 16 positions agree with TRBD2. Looked up from germline, CDR1 is SGHTA and CDR2 is FQGTGA. Trimming removed 5 bases from V and 10 bases from J; junction bases left unmatched: 8. The CDR3 totals 16 residues. The CDR3 loop is CASSAGTSGRALEQFF. The CDR3 coding sequence is TGTGCCAGCAGCGCTGGGACTAGCGGGAGGGCCTTAGAGCAGTTCTTC.

The CDR3 DNA follows: TGTGCCAGCAGTGAATTGGCTAGCGGGAGCTCCTACAATGAGCAGTTCTTC. It codes for CASSELASGSSYNEQFF. This sequence joins TRBV25-1 and TRBJ2-1, with 10 positions matching TRBD2. J lost 0 bases, V lost 1 base, and 3 bases had no gene match. Germline-derived CDR1 and CDR2 are MGHDK and SYGVNS. The CDR3 loop spans 17 amino acids.

The V gene is TRBV6-2 or TRBV6-3, the J gene TRBJ2-6, with D maybe TRBD1 (5 bases). The ends were cut back, 0 bases at V and 7 bases at J, with 13 bases in the middle. CDR1 is MNHEY, CDR2 SVGEGT, per germline. This CDR3 spans 16 amino acids. The CDR3 sequence is CASSYSPGQEANVLTF. For the CDR3, the DNA is TGTGCCAGCAGTTACTCTCCCGGACAAGAAGCCAACGTCCTGACTTTC.

This clonotype has just a few counts. The V gene is TRBV20-1, the J gene TRBJ1-5; 10 bases are a match to TRBD1. Germline V gene lookup returns CDR1 DFQATT and CDR2 SNEGSKA (reference sequence). The CDR3 is 13 residues long. J lost 4 bases, V lost 5 bases, and 2 bases had no gene match. DNA of the CDR3: TGCAGTGCTGGACAGGGGGGTAATCAGCCCCAGCATTTT. Amino acids: CSAGQGGNQPQHF.

There are a few counts of this clonotype. The genes are TRBV15 and TRBJ2-1, with 9 bases lining up with TRBD2. The CDR3 has 16 amino acids. CDR1 is LNHNV, CDR2 YYDKDF, per germline (reference sequence). J was trimmed by 8 bases and V by 1 base; bases with no gene match: 9. CDR3 in DNA: TGTGCCACCAGCAGAGTGGGGGCTAGCGGGATCGATGAGCAGTTCTTC. Its protein product is CATSRVGASGIDEQFF.

V is TRBV28 and J is TRBJ1-2, with 10 nucleotides matching TRBD1. This CDR3 has 12 amino acids. Germline V gene data show CDR1 as MDHEN and CDR2 as SYDVKM. The trim removed 10 bases at V and 8 bases at J, leaving 7 bases unmatched. The CDR3 region has the DNA TGTGCCATCAGACAGGGGGCGCGCGGCTACACCTTC. Amino acid sequence: CAIRQGARGYTF.

The V call is TRBV20-1, the J call TRBJ2-1, with TRBD2 matching over 12 bases. The CDR3 contains 15 residues. CDR1 DFQATT and CDR2 SNEGSKA come from the germline V gene (reference sequence). Unmatched junction bases numbered 2, after V lost 0 bases and J lost 5 bases. This CDR3 is CSARDLAGGNNEQFF. In DNA form, the CDR3 reads TGCAGTGCTAGAGATCTAGCGGGAGGGAACAATGAGCAGTTCTTC.

This clonotype was picked up a small number of times. The gene calls are TRBV4-2 and TRBJ2-3; D not certain. V gave up 0 bases and J gave up 6 bases, with 7 bases separating them. CDR3 size: 13 residues. The germline V gene has CDR1 LGHNA and CDR2 YNFKEQ. The CDR3 coding sequence is TGTGCCAGCAGCCAAGAGCCGTGGGATACGCAGTATTTT. Its protein is CASSQEPWDTQYF.

This clonotype was counted a few times. V usage is TRBV20-1 and J usage is TRBJ2-5; 8 positions match TRBD2. This CDR3 spans 17 amino acids. The ends lost 1 base at V and 0 bases at J; junction bases unmatched: 10. Per the germline V gene, CDR1 is DFQATT and CDR2 is SNEGSKA (reference sequence). The DNA of the CDR3 is TGCAGTGCTAGAGGGGAAACGGCTAGCGGGTACCAAGAGACCCAGTACTTC. Translating it yields CSARGETASGYQETQYF.

This clonotype has at least ten counts. This chain connects TRBV7-9 to TRBJ2-3; TRBD2 aligns across 12 bases. The ends lost 0 bases at V and 1 base at J; junction bases unmatched: 2. The CDR3 runs to 17 residues. Germline-derived CDR1 and CDR2 are SEHNR and FQNEAQ (reference sequence). CDR3 in amino acids: CASSLATSGRGTDTQYF. The CDR3 DNA reads as TGTGCCAGCAGCTTAGCGACTAGCGGGAGAGGCACAGATACGCAGTATTTT.

This clonotype has just a few counts. The genes are TRBV20-1 and TRBJ1-4; the D is unclear. Germline CDR1 reads DFQATT; CDR2 reads SNEGSKA (reference sequence). Trimming pared 3 bases from V and 8 bases from J, leaving 16 bases between. The CDR3 extends over 14 amino acids. This CDR3 is CSARGGAGREKLFF. The CDR3, as DNA: TGCAGTGCTAGGGGAGGTGCCGGACGCGAAAAACTGTTTTTT.

The rearrangement joins TRBV30 to TRBJ2-7; 9 bases are shared with TRBD2. Germline CDR1 is GTSNPN and CDR2 is SVGIG (reference sequence). J was trimmed by 0 bases and V by 2 bases; bases with no gene match: 8. CDR3 length: 16 amino acids. The CDR3 region has the DNA TGTGCCTGGAGTCGCACTAGCGGGTTACTCTCCTACGAGCAGTACTTC. This translates into CAWSRTSGLLSYEQYF.

Remarks on this clonotype: The conserved closing phenylalanine or tryptophan is absent in this CDR3, likely reflecting a read error. The chain's CDR3 is CASSLEGRFYEQYY. In DNA, the CDR3 is TGCGCCAGCAGCTTGGAGGGCAGGTTCTACGAGCAGTACTAC. The chain recombines TRBV5-1 with TRBJ2-7, with D unclear. CDR1 is SGHRS, CDR2 YFSETQ, per germline. V dropped 0 bases and J dropped 3 bases, with 10 bases sitting between them. This CDR3 contains 14 residues.

This clonotype has ten or more counts. The V call is TRBV12-3 or TRBV12-4, the J call TRBJ2-3; the D gene is possibly TRBD1 (5 bases). The V end lost 6 bases, the J end lost 0 bases, and 10 bases lay between the germline ends. The CDR3 extends over 14 amino acids. CDR3 bases: TGTGCCAGCAGCTCATGGGGCAGCACAGATACGCAGTATTTT. Encoded protein: CASSSWGSTDTQYF.

This clonotype turned up a few times. The rearrangement uses TRBV5-4 and TRBJ2-1, with 9 bases aligning to TRBD1. V lost 4 bases, J lost 2 bases, and 4 bases stayed unmatched. Per the germline V gene, CDR1 is SGHNT and CDR2 is YYREEE (reference sequence). The CDR3 has 15 amino acids. CDR3 residues: CASSQDRGTYNEQFF. The CDR3 DNA follows: TGTGCCAGCAGCCAGGACAGGGGCACCTACAATGAGCAGTTCTTC. Based on the CDR3 plus reference TRBV5-4 and TRBJ2-1, the full variable domain is ETGVTQSPTHLIKTRGQQVTLRCSSQSGHNTVSWYQQALGQGPQFIFQYYREEENGRGNFPPRFSGLQFPNYSSELNVNALELDDSALYLCASSQDRGTYNEQFFGPGTRLTVL.

The sample holds many counts of this clonotype. The chain uses TRBV29-1 and TRBJ1-1, with 7 bases lining up with TRBD1. The length of the CDR3 is 12 residues. V dropped 6 bases and J dropped 1; count of bases not matched to a gene: 2. CDR1 is SQVTM and CDR2 is ANQGSEA in the germline V gene. The chain's CDR3 is CSVRQGNTEAFF. DNA for the CDR3: TGCAGCGTGAGACAGGGGAACACTGAAGCTTTCTTT.

This clonotype was picked up many times. The chain carries TRBV20-1 and TRBJ2-7; D could derive from TRBD1 or TRBD2 (6 bases each). Trimming left V 1 base short and J 4 bases short, with 17 bases between. The length of the CDR3 is 15 residues. The germline gives CDR1 DFQATT, CDR2 SNEGSKA (reference sequence). This CDR3 reads CSARGTFRGLYEQYF. The CDR3 DNA follows: TGCAGTGCTAGAGGGACCTTCCGGGGGCTTTACGAGCAGTACTTC.

The J gene is TRBJ2-7, the V gene TRBV7-9; 11 nucleotides match TRBD2. This CDR3 comprises 17 residues. With V trimmed by 5 bases and J by 4 bases, 13 bases remained unmatched. The V gene's germline CDR1 is SEHNR and CDR2 FQNEAQ (reference sequence). DNA of the CDR3: TGTGCCAGCAGCGTCCCGTCGTGGGGACTAGCGGATTACGAGCAGTACTTC. This codes for CASSVPSWGLADYEQYF.